A selection of T cell receptor beta chains follows, all from one sample in a study of T-cell reconstitution after alpha-beta-depleted transplantation in children. TCRdb analysed the PCR reads with MiXCR anew, one entry per CDR3 protein. The sample contains about 370,000 distinct CDR3 sequences, roughly 20% of which appear only once. The sequencing used PBMCs from the stem cell graft donor, collected from the stem cell graft. The receptor set was obtained from a human donor who donated a stem cell graft to a child with acute myeloid leukemia. Both conserved end residues are part of each CDR3. Fields, in order: V gene, clone size, J gene, D gene, CDR3 protein, CDR3 DNA. D genes are given only for firm matches. Clone size is not always given. Where it is, it says once, few, many or a class for expanded clones.

V gene: TRBV29-1
clone size: many
J gene: TRBJ2-2
D gene: .
CDR3 protein: CSVGEATGELFF
CDR3 DNA: TGCAGCGTTGGGGAGGCCACCGGGGAGCTGTTTTTT

V gene: TRBV20-1
clone size: few
J gene: TRBJ2-5
D gene: TRBD2
CDR3 protein: CSASTSGKKETQYF
CDR3 DNA: TGCAGTGCTTCGACTAGCGGGAAAAAAGAGACCCAGTACTTC

V gene: TRBV20-1
clone size: many
J gene: TRBJ2-1
D gene: TRBD2
CDR3 protein: CSARLAGGPSEQFF
CDR3 DNA: TGCAGTGCTAGACTAGCGGGAGGGCCGAGTGAGCAGTTCTTC

V gene: TRBV25-1
clone size: few
J gene: TRBJ2-3
D gene: .
CDR3 protein: CASSEGAPTDTQYF
CDR3 DNA: TGTGCCAGCAGTGAAGGGGCACCCACAGATACGCAGTATTTT

V gene: TRBV5-1
clone size: once
J gene: TRBJ2-5
D gene: TRBD2
CDR3 protein: CASSLDGLAGGKETQYF
CDR3 DNA: TGCGCCAGCAGCTTGGACGGACTAGCGGGGGGTAAAGAGACCCAGTACTTC

V gene: TRBV10-3
clone size: .
J gene: TRBJ2-1
D gene: TRBD2
CDR3 protein: CAISESSSGRARNEQFF
CDR3 DNA: TGTGCCATCAGTGAGTCCTCCAGCGGGAGGGCCAGAAATGAGCAGTTCTTC

V gene: TRBV20-1
clone size: .
J gene: TRBJ1-4
D gene: .
CDR3 protein: CSAIEQINEKLFF
CDR3 DNA: TGCAGTGCTATTGAACAGATTAATGAAAAACTGTTTTTT

V gene: TRBV24-1
clone size: .
J gene: TRBJ1-2
D gene: TRBD1
CDR3 protein: CATSDTSRGPGYGYTF
CDR3 DNA: TGTGCCACCAGTGACACTTCAAGGGGGCCGGGCTATGGCTACACCTTC

V gene: TRBV12-3/TRBV12-4
clone size: many
J gene: TRBJ2-1
D gene: TRBD2
CDR3 protein: CASLNGGRERRNEQFF
CDR3 DNA: TGTGCCAGCTTAAATGGAGGGCGGGAGAGAAGGAATGAGCAGTTCTTC

V gene: TRBV29-1
clone size: many
J gene: TRBJ2-7
D gene: .
CDR3 protein: CSVEGAGRDGEQYF
CDR3 DNA: TGCAGCGTTGAAGGTGCAGGGAGAGATGGCGAGCAGTACTTC

V gene: TRBV11-2
clone size: many
J gene: TRBJ2-3
D gene: TRBD2
CDR3 protein: CASSLGMGAGKSTDTQYF
CDR3 DNA: TGTGCCAGCAGCTTAGGGATGGGAGCGGGAAAAAGCACAGATACGCAGTATTTT

V gene: TRBV11-1
clone size: .
J gene: TRBJ1-4
D gene: TRBD1
CDR3 protein: CASSLSQGGLTNEKLFF
CDR3 DNA: TGTGCCAGCAGCTTAAGCCAGGGGGGCTTAACTAATGAAAAACTGTTTTTT

V gene: TRBV9
clone size: .
J gene: TRBJ2-1
D gene: .
CDR3 protein: CASSPGALTYSEQFF
CDR3 DNA: TGTGCCAGCAGCCCCGGAGCGCTAACCTACAGTGAGCAGTTCTTC

V gene: TRBV24-1
clone size: .
J gene: TRBJ2-3
D gene: .
CDR3 protein: CATSDRQGTDTQYF
CDR3 DNA: TGTGCCACCAGTGACCGACAGGGCACAGATACGCAGTATTTT

V gene: TRBV5-5
clone size: many
J gene: TRBJ2-1
D gene: TRBD1
CDR3 protein: CASSFPTGEDEQFF
CDR3 DNA: TGTGCCAGCAGTTTTCCGACAGGGGAGGATGAGCAGTTCTTC

V gene: TRBV5-4
clone size: many
J gene: TRBJ1-6
D gene: TRBD1
CDR3 protein: CASSLDGQGYNSPLHF
CDR3 DNA: TGTGCCAGCAGCTTGGATGGACAGGGCTATAATTCACCCCTCCACTTT

V gene: TRBV10-3
clone size: few
J gene: TRBJ2-7
D gene: .
CDR3 protein: CAISESPQGYEQYF
CDR3 DNA: TGTGCCATCAGTGAGTCCCCTCAGGGGTACGAGCAGTACTTC

V gene: TRBV4-2
clone size: .
J gene: TRBJ1-2
D gene: .
CDR3 protein: CASSQQTETYGYTF
CDR3 DNA: TGTGCCAGCAGCCAGCAGACGGAGACCTATGGCTACACCTTC

V gene: TRBV9
clone size: .
J gene: TRBJ2-1
D gene: .
CDR3 protein: CASSVGRGLSEQFF
CDR3 DNA: TGTGCCAGCAGCGTAGGGAGGGGATTGAGTGAGCAGTTCTTC

V gene: TRBV5-1
clone size: .
J gene: TRBJ2-3
D gene: TRBD2
CDR3 protein: CASSLPPSSGMGYTQYF
CDR3 DNA: TGCGCCAGCAGCTTGCCCCCGTCTAGCGGGATGGGGTATACGCAGTATTTT

V gene: TRBV5-1
clone size: .
J gene: TRBJ2-2
D gene: .
CDR3 protein: CASSMVDFDTGELFF
CDR3 DNA: TGCGCCAGCAGCATGGTCGACTTCGACACCGGGGAGCTGTTTTTT

V gene: TRBV12-3/TRBV12-4
clone size: .
J gene: TRBJ1-4
D gene: .
CDR3 protein: CASSFNPSGNEKLFF
CDR3 DNA: TGTGCCAGCAGTTTTAACCCTTCCGGTAATGAAAAACTGTTTTTT

V gene: TRBV28
clone size: few
J gene: TRBJ2-7
D gene: .
CDR3 protein: CASSLGYGSYEQYF
CDR3 DNA: TGTGCCAGCAGTTTAGGCTACGGCTCCTACGAGCAGTACTTC

V gene: TRBV5-1
clone size: .
J gene: TRBJ2-3
D gene: TRBD1
CDR3 protein: CASCCGTGADDTQYF
CDR3 DNA: TGCGCCAGCTGCTGTGGGACAGGGGCTGACGATACGCAGTATTTT

V gene: TRBV10-3
clone size: few
J gene: TRBJ2-7
D gene: .
CDR3 protein: CAISAVSYEQYF
CDR3 DNA: TGTGCCATCAGTGCGGTCTCCTACGAGCAGTACTTC

V gene: TRBV18
clone size: .
J gene: TRBJ2-7
D gene: .
CDR3 protein: CASSQSGGWYEQYF
CDR3 DNA: TGTGCCAGCTCACAGTCCGGGGGCTGGTACGAGCAGTACTTC

V gene: TRBV12-3/TRBV12-4
clone size: .
J gene: TRBJ2-7
D gene: TRBD1
CDR3 protein: CASSSGGQSYEQYF
CDR3 DNA: TGTGCCAGCAGCTCAGGGGGTCAATCCTACGAGCAGTACTTC

V gene: TRBV6-5
clone size: many
J gene: TRBJ2-5
D gene: TRBD2
CDR3 protein: CASSHPWDYSQETQYF
CDR3 DNA: TGTGCCAGCAGTCACCCCTGGGACTATTCACAAGAGACCCAGTACTTC

V gene: TRBV20-1
clone size: .
J gene: TRBJ2-4
D gene: .
CDR3 protein: CSAPVSETYANIQYF
CDR3 DNA: TGCAGTGCTCCCGTATCAGAAACCTATGCGAACATTCAGTACTTC

V gene: TRBV7-8
clone size: few
J gene: TRBJ2-7
D gene: .
CDR3 protein: CASSPAGVKYEQYF
CDR3 DNA: TGTGCCAGCAGCCCCGCAGGGGTTAAGTACGAGCAGTACTTC

V gene: TRBV29-1
clone size: few
J gene: TRBJ1-4
D gene: TRBD1
CDR3 protein: CSVEDRTGRGEKLFF
CDR3 DNA: TGCAGCGTTGAAGATAGGACAGGGAGGGGGGAAAAACTGTTTTTT

V gene: TRBV5-1
clone size: .
J gene: TRBJ1-3
D gene: TRBD1
CDR3 protein: CASSTGTGGLGNTIYF
CDR3 DNA: TGCGCCAGCAGCACCGGGACAGGGGGCTTGGGAAACACCATATATTTT

V gene: TRBV27
clone size: .
J gene: TRBJ2-2
D gene: .
CDR3 protein: CASSYRSGLGAGELFF
CDR3 DNA: TGTGCCAGCAGTTACCGGAGCGGCTTAGGCGCCGGGGAGCTGTTTTTT

V gene: TRBV20-1
clone size: .
J gene: TRBJ2-1
D gene: TRBD2
CDR3 protein: CSASYRGDEQFF
CDR3 DNA: TGCAGTGCTAGTTACCGGGGGGATGAGCAGTTCTTC

V gene: TRBV29-1
clone size: many
J gene: TRBJ2-7
D gene: .
CDR3 protein: CSVETAYEQYF
CDR3 DNA: TGCAGCGTTGAAACGGCCTACGAGCAGTACTTC

V gene: TRBV7-3
clone size: many
J gene: TRBJ2-2
D gene: .
CDR3 protein: CASSLKGGTPNTGELFF
CDR3 DNA: TGTGCCAGCAGCTTAAAAGGGGGGACACCGAACACCGGGGAGCTGTTTTTT

V gene: TRBV12-3/TRBV12-4
clone size: few
J gene: TRBJ2-7
D gene: TRBD1
CDR3 protein: CASSPSLGQGTYEQYF
CDR3 DNA: TGTGCCAGCAGTCCCTCCTTGGGACAGGGGACCTACGAGCAGTACTTC

V gene: TRBV7-6
clone size: .
J gene: TRBJ2-5
D gene: .
CDR3 protein: CASSPLLGSQETQYF
CDR3 DNA: TGTGCCAGCAGCCCCCTTTTGGGCAGCCAAGAGACCCAGTACTTC

V gene: TRBV7-2
clone size: .
J gene: TRBJ2-7
D gene: TRBD2
CDR3 protein: CASSLINPSGSHEQYF
CDR3 DNA: TGTGCCAGCAGCTTAATCAACCCTAGCGGGAGTCACGAGCAGTACTTC

V gene: TRBV11-2
clone size: few
J gene: TRBJ2-7
D gene: TRBD2
CDR3 protein: CASSLGLAGIKSYEQYF
CDR3 DNA: TGTGCCAGCAGCTTAGGTCTAGCGGGAATAAAATCCTACGAGCAGTACTTC

V gene: TRBV11-1
clone size: once
J gene: TRBJ2-1
D gene: .
CDR3 protein: CASSLGRVAQFF
CDR3 DNA: TGTGCCAGCAGCTTAGGGAGGGTAGCGCAGTTCTTC

V gene: TRBV24-1
clone size: many
J gene: TRBJ2-1
D gene: TRBD2
CDR3 protein: CATSNSGRASNEQFF
CDR3 DNA: TGTGCCACGTCCAATAGCGGGAGGGCCAGTAATGAGCAGTTCTTC

V gene: TRBV27
clone size: many
J gene: TRBJ1-5
D gene: TRBD1
CDR3 protein: CASSGGQESQPQHF
CDR3 DNA: TGTGCCAGCAGTGGGGGACAGGAGTCCCAGCCCCAGCATTTT

V gene: TRBV29-1
clone size: .
J gene: TRBJ1-1
D gene: .
CDR3 protein: CSVCARGDTEAFF
CDR3 DNA: TGCAGCGTTTGTGCTAGGGGCGACACTGAAGCTTTCTTT

V gene: TRBV6-5
clone size: few
J gene: TRBJ2-3
D gene: .
CDR3 protein: CASSTDPYTQYF
CDR3 DNA: TGTGCCAGCAGTACGGACCCCTATACGCAGTATTTT

V gene: TRBV12-3/TRBV12-4
clone size: .
J gene: TRBJ2-6
D gene: .
CDR3 protein: CASSSCPCGANVLTF
CDR3 DNA: TGTGCCAGCAGTTCCTGTCCCTGTGGGGCCAACGTCCTGACTTTC